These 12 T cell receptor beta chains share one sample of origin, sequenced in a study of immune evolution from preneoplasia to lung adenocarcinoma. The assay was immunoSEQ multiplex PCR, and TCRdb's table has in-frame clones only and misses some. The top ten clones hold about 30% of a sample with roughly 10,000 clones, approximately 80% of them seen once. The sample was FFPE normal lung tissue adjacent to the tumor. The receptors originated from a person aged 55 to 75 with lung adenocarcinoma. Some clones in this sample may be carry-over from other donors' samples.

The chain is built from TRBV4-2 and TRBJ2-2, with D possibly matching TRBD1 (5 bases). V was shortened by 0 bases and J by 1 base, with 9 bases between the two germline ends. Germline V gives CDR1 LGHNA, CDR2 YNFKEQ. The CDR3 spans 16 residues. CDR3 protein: CASSQDRDRNTGELFF. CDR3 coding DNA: TGTGCCAGCAGCCAAGATCGAGACAGGAACACCGGGGAGCTGTTTTTT.

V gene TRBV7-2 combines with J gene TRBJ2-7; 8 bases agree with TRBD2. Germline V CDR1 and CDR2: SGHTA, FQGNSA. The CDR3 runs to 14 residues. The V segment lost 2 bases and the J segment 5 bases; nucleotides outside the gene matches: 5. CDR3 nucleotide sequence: TGTGCCAGCAGCTTACAAGCGGGAGCCAACGAGCAGTACTTC. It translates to CASSLQAGANEQYF.

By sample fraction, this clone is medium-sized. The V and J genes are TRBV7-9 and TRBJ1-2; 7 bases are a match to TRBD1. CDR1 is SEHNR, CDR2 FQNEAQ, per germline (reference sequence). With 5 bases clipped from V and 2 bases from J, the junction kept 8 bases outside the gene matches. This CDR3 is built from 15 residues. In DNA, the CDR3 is TGTGCCAGCAGCCCCGGGGACAGACCAAACTATGGCTACACCTTC. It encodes CASSPGDRPNYGYTF.

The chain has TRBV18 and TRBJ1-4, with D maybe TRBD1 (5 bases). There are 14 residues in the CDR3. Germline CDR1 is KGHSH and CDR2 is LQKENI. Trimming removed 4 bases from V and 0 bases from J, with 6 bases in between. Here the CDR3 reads CASSRGATNEKLFF. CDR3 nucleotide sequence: TGTGCCAGCTCACGGGGCGCAACTAATGAAAAACTGTTTTTT.

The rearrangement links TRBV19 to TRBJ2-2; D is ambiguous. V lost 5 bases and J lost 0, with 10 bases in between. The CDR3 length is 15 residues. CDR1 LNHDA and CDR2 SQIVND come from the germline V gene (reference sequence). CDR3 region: CASSRSAANTGELFF. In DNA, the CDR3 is TGTGCCAGTAGTCGAAGCGCTGCGAACACCGGGGAGCTGTTTTTT.

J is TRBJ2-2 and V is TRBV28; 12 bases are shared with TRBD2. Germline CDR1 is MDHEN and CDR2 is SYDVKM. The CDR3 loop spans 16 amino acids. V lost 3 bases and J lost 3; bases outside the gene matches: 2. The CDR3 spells CASSFLAGGYTGELFF. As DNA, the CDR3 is TGTGCCAGCAGTTTCCTAGCGGGAGGGTACACCGGGGAGCTGTTTTTT.

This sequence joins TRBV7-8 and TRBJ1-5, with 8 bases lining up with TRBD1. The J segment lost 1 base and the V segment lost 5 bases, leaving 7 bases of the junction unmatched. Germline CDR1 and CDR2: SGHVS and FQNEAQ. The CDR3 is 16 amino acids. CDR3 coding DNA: TGTGCCAGCAGCCCTAGCGACAGGGGAAGCAATCAGCCCCAGCATTTT. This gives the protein CASSPSDRGSNQPQHF. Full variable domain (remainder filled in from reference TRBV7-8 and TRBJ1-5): GAGVSQSPRYKVAKRGQDVALRCDPISGHVSLFWYQQALGQGPEFLTYFQNEAQLDKSGLPSDRFFAERPEGSVSTLKIQRTQQEDSAVYLCASSPSDRGSNQPQHFGDGTRLSIL.

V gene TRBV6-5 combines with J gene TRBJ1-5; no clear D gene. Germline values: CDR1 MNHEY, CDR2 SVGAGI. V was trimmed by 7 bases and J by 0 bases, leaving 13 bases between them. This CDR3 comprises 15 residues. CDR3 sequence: CASTPRVSSNQPQHF. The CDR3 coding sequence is TGTGCCAGCACCCCGAGGGTATCTAGCAATCAGCCCCAGCATTTT.

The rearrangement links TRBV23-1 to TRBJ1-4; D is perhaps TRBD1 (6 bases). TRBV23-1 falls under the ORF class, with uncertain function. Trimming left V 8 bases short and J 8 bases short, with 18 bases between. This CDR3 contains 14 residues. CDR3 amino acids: CASVTGKFGEKLFF. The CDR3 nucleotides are TGCGCCAGCGTAACAGGGAAATTTGGGGAAAAACTGTTTTTT.

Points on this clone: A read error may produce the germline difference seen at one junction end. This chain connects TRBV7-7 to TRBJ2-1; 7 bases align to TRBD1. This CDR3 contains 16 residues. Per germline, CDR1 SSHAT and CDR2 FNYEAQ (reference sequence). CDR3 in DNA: TGTGCTAGCAGCCGACAAGGGGGCGTCTCCTACAATGAGCAGTTCTTC. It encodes CASSRQGGVSYNEQFF.

The CDR3 reads CASRLAGGSTDTQYF. As DNA, the CDR3 is TGTGCCAGCAGGCTAGCGGGAGGGAGCACAGATACGCAGTATTTT. The chain combines TRBV5-4 with TRBJ2-3; TRBD2 matches at 12 bases. CDR3 length equals 15 residues. With 5 bases clipped from V and 0 bases from J, the junction kept 1 base outside the gene matches. In germline, CDR1 is SGHNT, CDR2 YYREEE (reference sequence). Drawing the rest from reference TRBV5-4 and TRBJ2-3, the complete variable domain is ETGVTQSPTHLIKTRGQQVTLRCSSQSGHNTVSWYQQALGQGPQFIFQYYREEENGRGNFPPRFSGLQFPNYSSELNVNALELDDSALYLCASRLAGGSTDTQYFGPGTRLTVL.

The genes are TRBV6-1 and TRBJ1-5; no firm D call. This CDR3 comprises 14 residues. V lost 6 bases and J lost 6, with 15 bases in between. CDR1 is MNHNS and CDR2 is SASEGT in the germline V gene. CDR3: CASRARAHGQPQHF. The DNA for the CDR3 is TGTGCCAGCAGGGCCCGGGCCCACGGTCAGCCCCAGCATTTT.